A selection of T cell receptor beta chains follows, all from one sample in a study of cytomegalovirus exposure and HLA in healthy donors. Sequencing used immunoSEQ multiplex PCR; TCRdb keeps in-frame clones, though not all of them. The sample lists about 130,000 clones; around three quarters were seen once. The sequenced sample was PBMCs. These receptors all stem from a man aged 18 to 30 in good health and CMV-seronegative. CDR3s include the opening cysteine and the closing phenylalanine or tryptophan. A D gene is named only where the DNA matches it firmly. Clone size is given for some rows only: seen once, a few or many times, or a class if the clone is expanded.

j_call clone_size d_call v_call cdr3_nt cdr3_aa
TRBJ2-3 - TRBD2 TRBV5-1 TGCGCCAGCAGCCAAGAACTAGCGGGAGGAACCACAGATACGCAGTATTTT CASSQELAGGTTDTQYF
TRBJ2-3 - - TRBV27 TGTGCCAGCAGTTTATCTGCGGTATATACGCAGTATTTT CASSLSAVYTQYF
TRBJ2-4 - - TRBV7-8 TGTGCCAGCAGCGGGTCACAGAAAAACATTCAGTACTTC CASSGSQKNIQYF
TRBJ1-2 - - TRBV30 TGTGCCTGGAGACTCCCCCATGGCTACACCTTC CAWRLPHGYTF
TRBJ2-5 - - TRBV7-9 TGTGCCAGCAGCTTTAGCTTAAACCAAGAGACCCAGTACTTC CASSFSLNQETQYF
TRBJ2-1 - TRBD1 TRBV7-6 TGTGCCAGCAGCTCTGAGTTAGGGGGCCCCGGCTCCTACAATGAGCAGTTCTTC CASSSELGGPGSYNEQFF
TRBJ2-7 - - TRBV13 TGTGCCAGCAGCAAAGGACTCGACCTCTACGAGCAGTACTTC CASSKGLDLYEQYF
TRBJ1-1 few - TRBV29-1 TGCAGCGTTCGTTCCAACAGATTGAACACTGAAGCTTTCTTT CSVRSNRLNTEAFF
TRBJ1-5 - - TRBV19 TGTGCCAGTAGTATAGTGGCGGGGTTACGCAATCAGCCCCAGCATTTT CASSIVAGLRNQPQHF
TRBJ2-7 once TRBD2 TRBV14 TGTGCCAGCAGCCAAGAACAACGAGGACTAGCGGGAGACCCTCTCTCCTACGAGCAGTACTTC CASSQEQRGLAGDPLSYEQYF
TRBJ1-2 - TRBD1 TRBV14 TGTGCCAGCAGTGGACAGGGTCACTATGGCTACACCTTC CASSGQGHYGYTF
TRBJ1-2 - TRBD1 TRBV27 TGTGCCAGCAGTTTTCGGCTTGGGACAGGGGCCCCCAACTATGGCTACACCTTC CASSFRLGTGAPNYGYTF
TRBJ2-2 few - TRBV14 TGTGCCAGCAGCCAAGTGACTAGGAACACCGGGGAGCTGTTTTTT CASSQVTRNTGELFF
TRBJ1-1 - - TRBV19 TGTGCCAGTAGTGCAACAGGAGCTGAAGCTTTCTTT CASSATGAEAFF
TRBJ2-7 - - TRBV27 TGTGCCAGCAGTTTACTTCCGGGGAGCTCCTACGAGCAGTACTTC CASSLLPGSSYEQYF
TRBJ1-1 - TRBD1 TRBV5-1 TGCGCCAGCAGCCCCGACAGGGCCATCATGAACACTGAAGCTTTCTTT CASSPDRAIMNTEAFF
TRBJ2-7 once TRBD2 TRBV19 TGTGCCAGTAGTATAGCCGGGACTAGCGGCTACGAGCAGTACTTC CASSIAGTSGYEQYF
TRBJ2-3 once - TRBV19 TGTGCCAGTAGCAAAGACATCCGCACAGATACGCAGTATTTT CASSKDIRTDTQYF
TRBJ2-7 - TRBD2 TRBV5-6 TGTGCCAGCAGCAAAGGACTAGCGGGTCCCTACGAGCAGTACTTC CASSKGLAGPYEQYF
TRBJ1-6 few - TRBV5-5 TGTGCCAGCAGCTTAGGGGACTTTGGCTATAATTCACCCCTCCACTTT CASSLGDFGYNSPLHF
TRBJ2-7 - TRBD2 TRBV5-1 TGCGCCAGCAGCCACAGGACTAGCGGACCCTACGAGCAGTACTTC CASSHRTSGPYEQYF
TRBJ2-2 - - TRBV5-6 TGTGCCAGCAGCCTGGACGGGAACACCGGGGAGCTGTTTTTT CASSLDGNTGELFF
TRBJ2-7 - - TRBV30 TGTGCCTGGGCGGACAGCTCCTACGAGCAGTACTTC CAWADSSYEQYF
TRBJ2-5 - - TRBV27 TGTGCCAGCAGTTTCTTTTCTGCGTCGGGAGCCAAAGAGACCCAGTACTTC CASSFFSASGAKETQYF
TRBJ2-7 - TRBD2 TRBV28 TGTGCCAGCAGTTTTCAGGCTAGCGGGCGTTACTACGAGCAGTACTTC CASSFQASGRYYEQYF
TRBJ1-2 once TRBD1 TRBV29-1 TGCAGCGTTGAACGGGGACAGAACTATGGCTACACCTTC CSVERGQNYGYTF
TRBJ2-1 - - TRBV11-2 TGTGCCAGCAGCGTCACCCCGGCCCCCAGGGGCCGCAATGAGCAGTTCTTC CASSVTPAPRGRNEQFF
TRBJ1-2 - - TRBV28 TGTGCCAGCAGTTTAGGGGGCAGTGGCTACACCTTC CASSLGGSGYTF
TRBJ1-1 few - TRBV6-6 TGTGCCAGCAGTTTCCCTAACACTGAAGCTTTCTTT CASSFPNTEAFF
TRBJ2-7 - - TRBV19 TGTGCCAGTAGTATAGGACAGGGAGGCTACGAGCAGTACTTC CASSIGQGGYEQYF
TRBJ2-5 once - TRBV6-5 TGTGCCAGCCACCCTTCCGCAGTCCATCAAGAGACCCAGTACTTC CASHPSAVHQETQYF
TRBJ2-3 - TRBD2 TRBV9 TGTGCCAGCAGCGTAGGGACTAGCGGGAGTTGGAACACAGATACGCAGTATTTT CASSVGTSGSWNTDTQYF